This T cell receptor beta chain was captured by sequencing in a study of T cell responses to AZD1222 COVID-19 vaccine (dated by TCRdb to the early 2020s). Regarding the study in general: TCR sequencing was performed for some 250 trial participants, of whom 200 to 210 were given two doses of AZD1222 and approximately 26 were given two doses of MenACWY control vaccine. Trial participants were enrolled into age subgroups of 18-55, 56-69 and 70-plus years, which contained about 150, 27 and 61 TCR-sequenced participants, respectively. Paper-wide results and their limitations: Conclusions about previously exposed vaccinees are limited, since just six AZD1222 recipients were seropositive for SARS-CoV-2 at baseline. Epitopes outside the regions mutated in the B.1.351 and B.1.1.7 variants were reportedly recognized by nearly half of the unique spike-specific TCRs. CD4 TCRs associated with the vaccine covered the entire spike protein, and the dominant responses were in regions 160-218 and 743-854. Spike-specific TCR breadth and depth rose significantly after two AZD1222 doses compared with day 0 and with MenACWY recipients. Participants were mostly white British and included more females than males, and it was suggested by the authors that clonal diversity may have been underestimated. In the small 56-69-year group, the increase in depth fell short of significance, most likely because of low power. Because no day 14 peak-response samples were available, repertoires were characterized only after the peak T cell response.

Measured from the cysteine to the phenylalanine, the CDR3 is 13 residues long. Only CDR3 DNA is held: 39 bases, read in frame from base 1. V loses 5 bases of germline sequence and J loses 7 bases, and the interval between the two ends is 14 bases. This sample's time point label indicates: about 28 days (+/-7) after the second vaccine dose. AZD1222 recipients given second doses at about 4 weeks or at about 12 weeks were pooled, since spike-specific TCR depth and breadth were not found to differ between the two schedules. The vaccinee samples were drawn from two UK trials, COV001 and COV002, one of which was a single-blind randomized controlled phase 2/3 trial testing AZD1222 (ChAdOx1 nCoV-19) in healthy adults. For TCRbeta chain sequencing, PBMC samples were collected from trial participants at day 0 and at day 28 after the second dose. In regard to this clone: No cognate antigen has been identified for it. The sample holds no much larger clone one base away, and base qualities are not on file.

The CDR3 regions of human TCRbeta chains were subjected to immunosequencing. The authors' analysis ran thus. Repertoire TCRs were matched against a reference library of SARS-CoV-2-specific TCRs generated with the MIRA antigen-specificity platform. Breadth was defined as the fraction of unique TCRs that were SARS-CoV-2-associated. Depth was defined as the fraction of total T cells that were SARS-CoV-2-associated. Each spike-specific TCR was assigned to its reactive spike region and to a CD4 or CD8 class using the MIRA data. Log10-transformed breadth and depth values were compared by one-way ANOVA with Sidak's multiple comparisons tests. Sourced from immuneACCESS, this table was stored by TCRdb with only in-frame sequences that have V and J called. A share of the clones is absent; for the studies checked, an unresolved V gene accounts for under half, and the remainder has no known explanation. V and J calls and clone size are copied from that table; D and trimming were computed from the DNA. Recorded for this sample are under 35,000 clones; 88% of them occurred a single time. The ten largest make up about 15% of the sample.

This clonotype was sampled from an adult who received the AZD1222 COVID-19 vaccine. The rearranged segments are TRBV12-3 or TRBV12-4 and TRBJ1-1; a confident D gene designation cannot be given. The source was peripheral blood, collected 28 days after the second AZD1222 dose. CDR3 loop: CASSPLGTDEAFF. The DNA sequence reads TGTGCCAGCAGTCCACTCGGAACAGATGAAGCTTTCTTT.